This entry features one T cell receptor (beta chain) sequence. The antigen remains unidentified. These data originate in a study of a mutant IDH1 vaccine in newly diagnosed glioma. The time point is: week 11, during vaccination. Each dose delivered 300 ug of mutant IDH1 20-mer peptide subcutaneously with imiquimod. CDR3 length equals 17 residues. With 4 bases clipped from V and 0 bases from J, the junction kept 9 bases outside the gene matches. Per the germline V gene, CDR1 is SGDLS and CDR2 is YYNGEE. Measured with immunoSEQ multiplex PCR; TCRdb has only the in-frame clones, and not every one. The data contain fewer than 35,000 clones, 90% of them seen just once; the ten biggest clones take up 20% to 25%.

Sequenced material: PBMCs, taken from a glioma patient whose treatment included an IDH1 peptide vaccine. The TCR was taken from a man between 18 and 29 years old with glioma. The chain links TRBV9 to TRBJ2-3, with 9 bases identical to TRBD2. CDR3 bases: TGTGCCAGCAGCTCCTTCCCGACTAGCGGAAGCACAGATACGCAGTATTTT. Its translation: CASSSFPTSGSTDTQYF.